Below are 26 T cell receptor beta chains sequenced from a single sample in a study of T-cell reconstitution after alpha-beta-depleted transplantation in children. Preparation of the TCRbeta library used unique molecular identifiers. TCRdb ran MiXCR on the PCR reads and lists one entry per CDR3 protein. The sample holds over 200,000 distinct CDR3 sequences; roughly a tenth are singletons and the top ten take 28%. Sequenced material: PBMCs, taken before TCRalphabeta/CD19-depleted stem cell transplant. The source is a child less than two years old with acute myeloid leukemia, due to receive a stem cell transplant.

This clonotype was detected many times. V and J are TRBV2 and TRBJ1-1; no definite D call. V was cut by 6 bases and J by 1 base, with 9 bases left in between. CDR1 SNHLY and CDR2 FYNNEI come from the germline V gene. The CDR3 consists of 13 residues. DNA of the CDR3: TGTGCCAGCAGGAGGGTGGGGAACACTGAAGCTTTCTTT. Its translation: CASRRVGNTEAFF.

The J gene is TRBJ2-7, the V gene TRBV4-1; 10 nucleotides align to TRBD2. Germline V gene sequence: CDR1 MGHRA, CDR2 YSYEKL. The junction had 12 bases not matched to a gene; V was cut back by 1 base and J by 3 bases. The CDR3 totals 18 residues. This CDR3 is CASSQAPALAGVFYEQYF. The CDR3 coding sequence is TGCGCCAGCAGCCAAGCGCCCGCCCTAGCGGGGGTTTTCTACGAGCAGTACTTC.

The chain couples TRBV5-4 to TRBJ2-3, with 9 bases identical to TRBD2. The CDR3 extends over 16 amino acids. Per germline, CDR1 SGHNT and CDR2 YYREEE (reference sequence). After removal of 1 base from V and 2 bases from J, the junction contained 5 bases not matched to a gene. The CDR3 nucleotides are TGTGCCAGCAGCTTGCCTGGCGGGAGGGCCACAGATACGCAGTATTTT. This translates into CASSLPGGRATDTQYF.

At least ten counts were recorded for this clonotype. The V gene is TRBV29-1, the J gene TRBJ2-7; tentatively, D is TRBD1 (6 bases). The CDR3 covers 13 residues. Germline lookup yields CDR1 SQVTM and CDR2 ANQGSEA. Trimming removed 6 bases at V and 2 bases at J, with 14 bases between. CDR3 region: CSVLPGTTYEQYF. The CDR3 DNA follows: TGCAGCGTACTTCCCGGGACAACCTACGAGCAGTACTTC.

The table lists this clonotype with many counts. The chain is built from TRBV20-1 and TRBJ1-5; D gene uncertain. The germline CDR1 and CDR2 sequences are DFQATT and SNEGSKA (reference sequence). The CDR3 spans 15 residues. The germline V and J ends were trimmed by 1 base and 1 base, with 11 bases remaining between them. The CDR3 sequence: CSARASGNSNQPQHF. The CDR3 DNA reads as TGCAGTGCTAGAGCGTCGGGTAACAGCAATCAGCCCCAGCATTTT.

This clonotype was detected ten times or more. The chain couples TRBV12-3 or TRBV12-4 to TRBJ2-7; D is unclear. This CDR3 has 12 amino acids. V was trimmed by 2 bases and J by 2 bases, leaving 4 bases between them. CDR3 sequence: CASSLQAYEQYF. In nucleotides, the CDR3 is TGTGCCAGCAGTTTACAAGCCTACGAGCAGTACTTC.

The CDR3 is CASSAVLETQYF. CDR3 nucleotide sequence: TGTGCCAGCAGCGCGGTCCTGGAGACCCAGTACTTC. The chain is built from TRBV9 and TRBJ2-5; D is unclear. The CDR3 sequence is 12 residues long. Trimming pared 3 bases from V and 5 bases from J, leaving 8 bases between. CDR1 SGDLS and CDR2 YYNGEE come from the germline V gene.

This clonotype was detected many times. The chain links TRBV5-1 to TRBJ2-7; tentatively, D is TRBD1 (5 bases). The CDR3 has 15 amino acids. CDR1 is SGHRS and CDR2 is YFSETQ in the germline V gene. The V end lost 0 bases, the J end lost 0 bases, and 10 bases lay between the germline ends. Here the CDR3 DNA reads TGCGCCAGCAGCTTGGTCACAGGTAGCTCCTACGAGCAGTACTTC. Its translation: CASSLVTGSSYEQYF.

A word on this clonotype: One end of the junction varies from germline; a read error may be responsible. The rearrangement links TRBV7-3 to TRBJ1-2; possibly TRBD1 for D (5 bases). The CDR3 runs 13 residues. The germline gives CDR1 SGHTA, CDR2 FQGTGA. CDR3 nucleotides: TGTGCCAGCAGCTTGACGGCAGGACATGGGTACACCTTC. Encoded protein: CASSLTAGHGYTF.

This clonotype has at least ten counts. The V and J genes are TRBV11-3 and TRBJ2-7; D may match TRBD1 or TRBD2 (5 bases each). Germline CDR1 and CDR2: SGHNT and YENEEA. The CDR3 runs 15 residues. V shed 3 bases and J shed 1 base, with 13 bases lying between them. The CDR3 reads CASSFEGLSSYEQYF. The DNA of the CDR3 is TGTGCCAGCAGCTTCGAGGGGCTCTCTTCCTACGAGCAGTACTTC.

The sample holds many counts of this clonotype. V and J are TRBV12-3 or TRBV12-4 and TRBJ2-3, with D perhaps matching TRBD1 or TRBD2 (5 bases each). The CDR3 extends over 14 amino acids. The germline V and J ends were trimmed by 4 bases and 4 bases, with 12 bases remaining between them. The CDR3 DNA sequence: TGTGCCAGCAGTTCCCGGGACGGCTCAGATACGCAGTATTTT. Translated: CASSSRDGSDTQYF.

This clonotype was seen at least ten times. V and J are TRBV30 and TRBJ1-4, with D unresolved. CDR1 is GTSNPN, CDR2 SVGIG, per germline (reference sequence). Trimming removed 3 bases from V and 5 bases from J, with 10 bases in between. The CDR3 spans 13 residues. For the CDR3, the DNA is TGTGCCTGGAGCTACCGGGGAAATGAAAAACTGTTTTTT. Translation gives CAWSYRGNEKLFF.

This clonotype was detected many times. V is TRBV12-3 or TRBV12-4 and J is TRBJ2-7; 10 nucleotides agree with TRBD2. The V gene end was trimmed by 7 bases and the J gene end by 6 bases; junction bases not matched to a gene: 9. CDR3 size: 14 residues. Written as DNA, the CDR3 is TGTGCCAGCACCCCGACTAGCGGGTTTCGCGAGCAGTACTTC. It codes for CASTPTSGFREQYF.

This clonotype was seen repeatedly, ten times or more. The chain recombines TRBV10-3 with TRBJ2-7; D may be TRBD2 (6 bases). The CDR3 sequence is 16 residues long. The ends were cut back, 6 bases at V and 3 bases at J, with 21 bases in the middle. Germline values: CDR1 ENHRY, CDR2 SYGVKD. CDR3 region: CAIRETGGGHFYEQYF. CDR3 nucleotides: TGTGCCATCAGGGAGACCGGGGGAGGTCATTTCTACGAGCAGTACTTC.

This clonotype was counted at least ten times. The chain joins TRBV5-1 to TRBJ2-1; D is perhaps TRBD2 (6 bases). The ends were cut back, 0 bases at V and 4 bases at J, with 14 bases in the middle. The CDR3 spans 16 residues. Germline V gives CDR1 SGHRS, CDR2 YFSETQ. The CDR3 DNA reads as TGCGCCAGCAGCTTGGGGGGGGACTCCCCGTACAATGAGCAGTTCTTC. This encodes CASSLGGDSPYNEQFF.

The gene calls are TRBV7-3 and TRBJ1-1; 7 bases align to TRBD1. The CDR3 runs to 14 residues. V trimming: 5 bases; J trimming: 3 bases; junction bases outside the gene matches: 6. Germline V lookup: CDR1 SGHTA, CDR2 FQGTGA. CDR3 sequence: CASSPDRDYTEAFF. Here the CDR3 DNA reads TGTGCCAGCAGCCCAGACAGGGACTACACTGAAGCTTTCTTT.

This clonotype was counted many times. The chain links TRBV5-1 to TRBJ1-4; 9 nucleotides agree with TRBD1. The CDR3 runs to 15 residues. Germline V gene lookup returns CDR1 SGHRS and CDR2 YFSETQ. V shed 4 bases, J shed 11 bases, and the junction held 12 bases outside the gene matches. CDR3 sequence (DNA): TGCGCCAGCAGCCCTTTCGCGGGACAGGGAAGGAAACTGTTTTTT. It encodes CASSPFAGQGRKLFF. Combining the CDR3 with reference TRBV5-1 and TRBJ1-4 gives the whole variable domain KAGVTQTPRYLIKTRGQQVTLSCSPISGHRSVSWYQQTPGQGLQFLFEYFSETQRNKGNFPGRFSGRQFSNSRSEMNVSTLELGDSALYLCASSPFAGQGRKLFFGSGTQLSVL.

At least ten counts were recorded for this clonotype. The rearrangement uses TRBV7-2 and TRBJ2-1; 9 nucleotides line up with TRBD2. Germline CDR1 is SGHTA and CDR2 is FQGNSA. V was clipped by 4 bases and J by 14 bases; unmatched bases: 9. The CDR3 totals 13 residues. CDR3 DNA sequence: TGTGCCAGCAGCTCTAATAGCGGGAGTCGAAAGTTCTTC. Protein sequence: CASSSNSGSRKFF.

This clonotype was counted many times. The chain has TRBV6-1 and TRBJ2-1, with TRBD1 as a possible D gene (6 bases). The germline V and J ends were trimmed by 4 bases and 7 bases, with 8 bases remaining between them. Germline V gives CDR1 MNHNS, CDR2 SASEGT. This CDR3 is built from 12 residues. CDR3 amino acids: CASSAGENEQFF. The DNA of the CDR3 is TGTGCCAGCAGTGCAGGGGAAAATGAGCAGTTCTTC.

This clonotype appeared many times. The rearrangement uses TRBV4-2 and TRBJ2-1; D not resolved. The CDR3 runs 12 residues. CDR1 is LGHNA and CDR2 is YNFKEQ in the germline V gene. V was cut by 0 bases and J by 7 bases, with 4 bases left in between. The DNA of the CDR3 is TGTGCCAGCAGCCAAGAGATTAATGAGCAGTTCTTC. It codes for CASSQEINEQFF.

This clonotype was counted many times. This chain links TRBV21-1 with TRBJ2-5; the listed D gene, TRBD1, was not tested against the DNA. TRBV21-1 is marked as a pseudogene. The CDR3 consists of 15 residues. CDR3 loop: CASSVTPLSQETQYF. The DNA of the CDR3 is TGTGCCAGCAGCGTCACCCCACTGTCGCAAGAGACCCAGTACTTC.

This clonotype was seen repeatedly, ten times or more. The CDR3 protein is CASSQGEARGEAFF. In nucleotides, the CDR3 is TGTGCCAGCAGCCAAGGGGAGGCGAGGGGTGAAGCTTTCTTT. The rearrangement uses TRBV3-1 and TRBJ1-1, with D perhaps TRBD1 (5 bases). The CDR3 totals 14 residues. Per the germline V gene, CDR1 is LGHDT and CDR2 is YNNKEL (reference sequence). V lost 1 base and J 7 bases, leaving 13 bases between the germline ends.

The sample holds many counts of this clonotype. This chain uses TRBV18 with TRBJ2-4, with 8 nucleotides matching TRBD1. Germline-derived CDR1 and CDR2 are KGHSH and LQKENI. This CDR3 comprises 16 residues. V was clipped by 0 bases and J by 9 bases; unmatched bases: 10. The DNA of the CDR3 is TGTGCCAGCTCACCACCCGGGACAGGCGACGGTGGCATTCAGTACTTC. It is translated as CASSPPGTGDGGIQYF.

This clonotype occurred many times. The chain has TRBV20-1 and TRBJ2-1; 8 bases align to TRBD1. CDR1 is DFQATT, CDR2 SNEGSKA, per germline (reference sequence). The J segment lost 7 bases and the V segment lost 8 bases, leaving 7 bases of the junction unmatched. The CDR3 contains 12 residues. CDR3 loop: CSRGQGLNEQFF. The CDR3 DNA reads as TGCAGTCGAGGACAGGGCCTGAATGAGCAGTTCTTC.

This clonotype occurred many times. The chain has TRBV6-2 or TRBV6-3 and TRBJ1-1; TRBD1 is a possible D gene (5 bases). The ends were cut back, 6 bases at V and 1 base at J, with 12 bases in the middle. The CDR3 has 14 amino acids. The germline gives CDR1 MNHEY, CDR2 SVGEGT. The DNA for the CDR3 is TGTGCCAGCAGCCCCTACGGGGCGAACACTGAAGCTTTCTTT. It yields the protein CASSPYGANTEAFF.

This clonotype was counted ten times or more. This rearrangement joins TRBV6-5 to TRBJ1-3, with D unresolved. The CDR3 covers 14 residues. The germline V gene has CDR1 MNHEY and CDR2 SVGAGI. V lost 5 bases and J lost 4, with 12 bases in between. The CDR3 spells CASSLTSTGNTIYF. The CDR3 DNA reads TGTGCCAGCAGTCTGACATCAACGGGAAACACCATATATTTT.